The rows below give T cell receptor beta chains drawn from one sample of a study of human T cells and chemical hapten exposure. Via MiXCR, TCRdb re-called the RACE reads, giving one row per CDR3 protein. The table records roughly 100,000 distinct CDR3 sequences, 11% of them present only once. The sequences come from whole blood, collected in connection with sensitization to the hapten diphenylcyclopropenone (DPC). The source is a woman between 55 and 75 years old with alopecia areata. Some clones in this sample may be carry-over from other donors' samples. The CDR3 runs from the conserved cysteine through the conserved F or W. The order of the fields is V gene, clone size, D gene, J gene, CDR3 length, CDR3 DNA, CDR3 protein. A D gene is named only where the DNA matches it firmly. Clone size is not always given. Where it is, it says once, few, many or a class for expanded clones.

TRBV29-1	.	.	TRBJ2-7	12	TGCAGCGTCTCCCAGGGAATCTACGAGCAGTACTTC	CSVSQGIYEQYF
TRBV5-4	many	.	TRBJ1-4	14	TGTGCCAGCAGCCGGACGGCGACTAATGAAAAACTGTTTTTT	CASSRTATNEKLFF
TRBV4-2	many	.	TRBJ1-2	15	TGTGCCAGCAGCCAAGATTACCCTACGGGTTATGGCTACACCTTC	CASSQDYPTGYGYTF
TRBV20-1	many	TRBD1	TRBJ1-1	14	TGCAGTGCTAGCTGGACAGGGCAGTTCACTGAAGCTTTCTTT	CSASWTGQFTEAFF
TRBV19	.	TRBD2	TRBJ2-1	11	TGTGCCAGCCCCCGGGGGGAGGAGCAGTTCTTC	CASPRGEEQFF
TRBV7-2	many	TRBD1	TRBJ2-2	16	TGTGCCAGCAGCCCGTCCGGGACAGATAACACCGGGGAGCTGTTTTTT	CASSPSGTDNTGELFF
TRBV11-1	few	.	TRBJ1-6	15	TGTGCCAGCAGCGGTTACAGGGAGCGGAATTCACCCCTCCACTTT	CASSGYRERNSPLHF
TRBV11-2	many	.	TRBJ1-2	18	TGTGCCAGCAGCTTAGATAAGGACACCCTGGGAGCTAACTATGGCTACACCTTC	CASSLDKDTLGANYGYTF
TRBV20-1	many	TRBD2	TRBJ2-1	16	TGCAGTGCTAGCGCCCCCATGGCGGGGGGCTACAATGAGCAGTTCTTC	CSASAPMAGGYNEQFF
TRBV6-1	few	TRBD2	TRBJ2-3	17	TGTGCCAGCAGTCAAGGACTAGCGGGGGGGGCTACAGATACGCAGTATTTT	CASSQGLAGGATDTQYF
TRBV11-2	many	.	TRBJ2-3	14	TGTGCCAGCAGCTCCCGAATCCCCCCGGATACGCAGTATTTT	CASSSRIPPDTQYF
TRBV5-1	many	TRBD2	TRBJ2-5	16	TGCGCCAGCAGCCCGGGACTAGCGGGGGGGCTGGAGACCCAGTACTTC	CASSPGLAGGLETQYF
TRBV7-8	few	.	TRBJ1-5	16	TGTGCCAGCAGCTTGGACGGGGGCGGCAGCAATCAGCCCCAGCATTTT	CASSLDGGGSNQPQHF
TRBV12-3/TRBV12-4	.	.	TRBJ2-7	14	TGTGCCAGCAGTAGAAATTCTAAGGGTTACGAGCAGTACTTC	CASSRNSKGYEQYF
TRBV18	many	.	TRBJ1-1	15	TGTGCCAGCTCACCCCTACCGGCGGGGAGGACTGAAGCTTTCTTT	CASSPLPAGRTEAFF
TRBV29-1	many	.	TRBJ2-7	12	TGCAGCGTTGCTCGGGGGTCCTACGAGCAGTACTTC	CSVARGSYEQYF
TRBV4-2	many	TRBD2	TRBJ2-5	12	TGTGCCAGCGGGGGGGTAGAAGAGACCCAGTACTTC	CASGGVEETQYF
TRBV7-2	many	TRBD2	TRBJ2-7	15	TGTGCCAGCAGCCCAAACATTCAAGCGGGGACCGAGCAGTACTTC	CASSPNIQAGTEQYF
TRBV5-1	many	TRBD1	TRBJ1-5	13	TGCGCCAGCAGAGACAGGGCAGATCAGCCCCAGCATTTT	CASRDRADQPQHF
TRBV3-1	.	.	TRBJ2-2	13	TGTGCCAGCTGCCAACAGAACACCGGGGAGCTGTTTTTT	CASCQQNTGELFF
TRBV6-2/TRBV6-3	few	.	TRBJ2-1	13	TGTGCCAGCACCCCTGGCTCCTACAATGAGCAGTTCTTC	CASTPGSYNEQFF
TRBV3-1	many	TRBD1	TRBJ1-6	15	TGTGCCAGCAGCTCCCGGGACAGAAATAATTCACCCCTCCACTTT	CASSSRDRNNSPLHF
TRBV4-2	many	.	TRBJ1-4	15	TGTGCCAGCAGCCAAAAAGACAGCGATAATGAAAAACTGTTTTTT	CASSQKDSDNEKLFF
TRBV20-1	few	TRBD2	TRBJ2-2	20	TGCAGTGCTAGTGTGTTTTTGAGGACTAGCGGGGGGTTGGGCACCGGGGAGCTGTTTTTT	CSASVFLRTSGGLGTGELFF
TRBV6-6	many	.	TRBJ2-7	12	TGTGCCAGCAAAACGGGCTCCTACGAGCAGTACTTC	CASKTGSYEQYF
TRBV7-7	many	TRBD2	TRBJ2-3	16	TGTGCTAGCAGCCCTGGACTAGCGGGGGCCACAGATACGCAGTATTTT	CASSPGLAGATDTQYF
TRBV20-1	few	.	TRBJ2-3	14	TGCAGTGCTAGCCGATCGGGGGGCCTAGATACGCAGTATTTT	CSASRSGGLDTQYF
TRBV29-1	.	TRBD1	TRBJ1-2	14	TGCAGCGATGTACAGGGGAGGTCCAACTATGGCTACACCTTC	CSDVQGRSNYGYTF
TRBV7-3	many	.	TRBJ2-2	16	TGTGCCAGCACCACCGGCTCGGTCTTGAGTGCCGGGGAGCTGTTTTTT	CASTTGSVLSAGELFF
TRBV5-6	few	.	TRBJ1-1	14	TGTGCCAGCAGCCCGACAGGACCGAACACTGAAGCTTTCTTT	CASSPTGPNTEAFF
TRBV18	many	.	TRBJ1-2	16	TGTGCCAGCTCACCACTGTCGGACAGCCATAACTATGGCTACACCTTC	CASSPLSDSHNYGYTF
TRBV12-2	few	.	TRBJ2-5	18	TGTGCAAGTCGCTTAGAGAAAAAGAAACTAGCAAGGGAAGAGACCCAGTACTTC	CASRLEKKKLAREETQYF
TRBV4-1	.	.	TRBJ1-5	13	TGCGCCAGCAGCTTTGGTCAGGGGCAGCCCCAGCATTTT	CASSFGQGQPQHF
TRBV11-2	many	TRBD1	TRBJ2-6	18	TGTGCCAGCAGCCAACTGACAGGGGAAACTTCTGGGGCCAACGTCCTGACTTTC	CASSQLTGETSGANVLTF
TRBV6-1	many	TRBD1	TRBJ1-2	13	TGTGCCAGCAGTGTGAGAGGGGGCCATGGCTACACCTTC	CASSVRGGHGYTF
TRBV10-1	few	TRBD1	TRBJ2-3	17	TGCGCCAGCAGTGAGTCGATAGGGACAGACTACACAGATACGCAGTATTTT	CASSESIGTDYTDTQYF
TRBV6-6	.	.	TRBJ1-5	13	TGTGCCAGCACGGGACGACCGGGTCAGCCCCAGCATTTT	CASTGRPGQPQHF
TRBV19	few	TRBD1	TRBJ1-2	16	TGTGCCAGTAGTACCGTCGGGACAGGCGCTAACTATGGCTACACCTTC	CASSTVGTGANYGYTF
TRBV20-1	many	.	TRBJ2-3	13	TGCAGTGCTAGCGACTGGGCCGCAGATACGCAGTATTTT	CSASDWAADTQYF
TRBV7-8	.	TRBD1	TRBJ1-3	17	TGTGCCAGCAGCTTAGTCCAGGGGGGCTCCTCTGGAAACACCATATATTTT	CASSLVQGGSSGNTIYF
TRBV5-1	few	.	TRBJ1-3	14	TGCGCCAGCAGCTTGGGACCCTCTGGAAACACCATATATTTT	CASSLGPSGNTIYF
TRBV7-2	many	.	TRBJ1-2	14	TGTGCCAGCAGCTTTAGCAGGGCCAGCTATGGCTACACCTTC	CASSFSRASYGYTF
TRBV3-1	few	TRBD1	TRBJ1-2	13	TGTGCCAGCAGCCATCAGGGGGTCTATGGCTACACCTTC	CASSHQGVYGYTF
TRBV9	.	.	TRBJ1-3	18	TGTGCCAGCAGCGTAGCGGGGGAGCCAGGGCTAGGCGGAAACACCATATATTTT	CASSVAGEPGLGGNTIYF
TRBV6-5	.	.	TRBJ2-5	13	TGTGCCTCCAGACCGGCAGGAGGGGAGACCCAGTACTTC	CASRPAGGETQYF
TRBV7-2	few	TRBD1	TRBJ2-3	14	TGTGCCAGCAGCTCCGGACAGGGGTGGGATACGCAGTATTTT	CASSSGQGWDTQYF